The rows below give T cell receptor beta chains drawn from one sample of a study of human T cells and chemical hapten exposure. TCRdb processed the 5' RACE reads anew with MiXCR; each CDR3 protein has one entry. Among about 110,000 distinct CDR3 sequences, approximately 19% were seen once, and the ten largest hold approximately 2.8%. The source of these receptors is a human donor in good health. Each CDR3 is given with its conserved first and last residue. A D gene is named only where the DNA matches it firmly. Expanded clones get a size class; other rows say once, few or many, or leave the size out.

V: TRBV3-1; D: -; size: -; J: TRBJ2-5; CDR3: CASSQATTTQYF; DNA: TGTGCCAGCAGCCAAGCAACTACTACCCAGTACTTC
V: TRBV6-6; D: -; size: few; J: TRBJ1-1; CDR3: CASTPPGPQKEAFF; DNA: TGTGCCAGCACCCCACCCGGGCCGCAAAAGGAGGCTTTCTTT
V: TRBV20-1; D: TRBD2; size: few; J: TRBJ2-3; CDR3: CSAPGLAGAAGGDTQYF; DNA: TGCAGTGCACCGGGACTAGCGGGAGCCGCCGGTGGAGATACGCAGTATTTT
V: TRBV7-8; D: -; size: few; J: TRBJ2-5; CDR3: CASSLARLPSRETQYF; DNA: TGTGCCAGCAGCTTAGCGCGACTCCCCTCCAGAGAGACCCAGTACTTC
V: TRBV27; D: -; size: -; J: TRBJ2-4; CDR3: CASSPLLGGQAKNIQYF; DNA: TGTGCCAGCAGTCCCCTTTTAGGGGGGCAGGCCAAAAACATTCAGTACTTC
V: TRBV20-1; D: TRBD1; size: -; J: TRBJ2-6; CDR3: CSARRTGPISGANVLTF; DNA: TGCAGTGCCCGCAGGACAGGGCCGATCTCTGGGGCCAACGTCCTGACTTTC
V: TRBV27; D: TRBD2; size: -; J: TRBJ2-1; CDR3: CASRVRGSVSYNEQFF; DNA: TGTGCCAGTCGGGTTCGCGGGAGCGTCTCCTACAATGAGCAGTTCTTC
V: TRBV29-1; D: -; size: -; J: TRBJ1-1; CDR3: CSVSDTPNTEAFF; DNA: TGCAGCGTTTCCGACACCCCGAACACTGAAGCTTTCTTT
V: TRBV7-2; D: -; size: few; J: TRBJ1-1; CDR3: CASSLYYSTEAFF; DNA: TGTGCCAGCAGCTTATACTACTCTACTGAAGCTTTCTTT
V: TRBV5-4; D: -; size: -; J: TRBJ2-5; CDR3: CASSHPVSETQYF; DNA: TGTGCCAGCAGTCACCCCGTATCGGAGACCCAGTACTTC
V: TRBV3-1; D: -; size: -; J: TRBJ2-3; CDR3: CASNSQARAAGTDTQYF; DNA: TGTGCCAGCAATTCCCAGGCAAGAGCTGCGGGCACAGATACGCAGTATTTT
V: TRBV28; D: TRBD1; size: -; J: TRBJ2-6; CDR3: CASNPIWAGGTSGANVLTF; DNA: TGTGCCAGCAATCCCATCTGGGCAGGGGGCACCTCTGGGGCCAACGTCCTGACTTTC
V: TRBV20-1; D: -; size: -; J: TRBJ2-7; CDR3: CSAPTATHTVQYF; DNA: TGCAGTGCTCCGACAGCTACTCATACGGTGCAGTACTTC
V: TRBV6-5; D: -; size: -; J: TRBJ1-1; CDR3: CASSYKRGTEAFF; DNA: TGTGCCAGCAGTTACAAAAGGGGAACTGAAGCTTTCTTT
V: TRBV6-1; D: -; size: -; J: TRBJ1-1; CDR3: CASSETNPVNTEAFF; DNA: TGTGCCAGCAGTGAGACCAACCCAGTGAACACTGAAGCTTTCTTT
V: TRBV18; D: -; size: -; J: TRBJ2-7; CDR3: CASSPLGNEQYF; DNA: TGTGCCAGCTCACCACTTGGAAACGAGCAGTACTTC
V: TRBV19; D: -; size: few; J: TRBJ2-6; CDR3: CASNEVRSSGANVLTF; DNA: TGTGCCAGTAACGAGGTCCGCAGCTCTGGGGCCAACGTCCTGACTTTC
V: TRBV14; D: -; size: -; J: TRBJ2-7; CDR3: CASSRPSWGNEQYF; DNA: TGTGCCAGCAGCCGGCCATCTTGGGGTAACGAGCAGTACTTC
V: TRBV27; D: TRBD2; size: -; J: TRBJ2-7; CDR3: CASSFSGRAYEQYF; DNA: TGTGCCAGCAGTTTTAGCGGGCGAGCCTACGAGCAGTACTTC
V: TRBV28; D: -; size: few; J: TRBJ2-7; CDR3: CASSTAYYEQYF; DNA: TGTGCCAGCAGTACGGCTTACTACGAGCAGTACTTC
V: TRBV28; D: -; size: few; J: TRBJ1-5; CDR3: CASSFAGAGGNQPQHF; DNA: TGTGCCAGCAGTTTCGCAGGGGCAGGCGGCAATCAGCCCCAGCATTTT
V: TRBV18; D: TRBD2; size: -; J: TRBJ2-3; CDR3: CASKTSGLDTQYF; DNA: TGTGCCAGCAAGACTAGCGGCCTTGATACGCAGTATTTT
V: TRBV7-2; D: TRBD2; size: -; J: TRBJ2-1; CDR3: CASSLRTSGRIEQFF; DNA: TGTGCCAGCAGCTTAAGAACTAGCGGGAGAATTGAGCAGTTCTTC
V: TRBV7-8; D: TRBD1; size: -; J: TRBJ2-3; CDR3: CASSPPTGPFILTDTQYF; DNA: TGTGCCAGCAGCCCGCCGACAGGGCCGTTTATCCTCACAGATACGCAGTATTTT
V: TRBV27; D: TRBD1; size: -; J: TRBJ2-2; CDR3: CASSWAGQGKTGELFF; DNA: TGTGCCAGCAGTTGGGCGGGACAGGGGAAGACCGGGGAGCTGTTTTTT